This T cell receptor (beta chain) derives from a study of T cell responses to AZD1222 COVID-19 vaccine. This table comes from immunoSEQ multiplex PCR, and its TCRdb copy is limited to in-frame clones, with some not included. Of about 45,000 clones listed, 65% to 85% are singletons. CDR1 and CDR2 (germline): MDHEN, SYDVKM. Unmatched junction bases numbered 9, after V lost 7 bases and J lost 6 bases. The CDR3 contains 15 residues. The V gene is TRBV28, the J gene TRBJ1-2; 12 positions match TRBD1. This clonotype originated in an adult who received the AZD1222 COVID-19 vaccine. The source was peripheral blood, collected 28 days after the second AZD1222 dose. CDR3 nucleotide sequence: TGTGCCAGCATTGCCCTGGGACAGGGGGCGAATGGCTACACCTTC. It is translated as CASIALGQGANGYTF.